This entry lists 30 T cell receptor beta chains sequenced from one sample in a study of T cells in Graves' hyperthyroidism and ophthalmopathy. Amplified TCR beta CDR3 regions came from RNA transcripts. HTBI primers were employed in a first-round RT-PCR of the TCR CDR3. TCRdb re-called the multiplex PCR reads with MiXCR, one entry per CDR3 protein. The table includes under 650,000 distinct CDR3 sequences, around 15% detected once. The specimen was blood. The receptor source for this set is a woman aged 25 to 39 with Graves' hyperthyroidism.

At least ten counts were recorded for this clonotype. The CDR3 nucleotides read TGTGCCAGCAGTTTACGGGCCATAGCGGGAGGGCCGTTCGAGCAGTACTTC. Translation: CASSLRAIAGGPFEQYF. The chain has TRBV28 and TRBJ2-7; 11 bases match TRBD2. The CDR3 consists of 17 residues. Germline V lookup: CDR1 MDHEN, CDR2 SYDVKM. V lost 2 bases to trimming and J lost 6 bases; unmatched junction nucleotides: 12.

Many counts were recorded for this clonotype. The chain has TRBV5-6 and TRBJ1-5; no firm D call. The CDR3 contains 14 residues. V was trimmed by 0 bases and J by 2 bases, leaving 6 bases between them. Per germline, CDR1 SGHDT and CDR2 YYEEEE. In nucleotides, the CDR3 is TGTGCCAGCAGCTTGGGGATGGGCAATCAGCCCCAGCATTTT. It translates to CASSLGMGNQPQHF.

This clonotype has only a few counts. The chain combines TRBV7-8 with TRBJ2-3; D is uncertain. Per the germline V gene, CDR1 is SGHVS and CDR2 is FQNEAQ. This CDR3 has 15 residues. Trimming took off 5 bases at V and 0 bases at J, with 12 bases between the two ends. CDR3 nucleotide sequence: TGTGCCAGCAGCAAAATTGACTTCAGCACAGATACGCAGTATTTT. Residues: CASSKIDFSTDTQYF. Full variable domain (missing parts from reference TRBV7-8 and TRBJ2-3): GAGVSQSPRYKVAKRGQDVALRCDPISGHVSLFWYQQALGQGPEFLTYFQNEAQLDKSGLPSDRFFAERPEGSVSTLKIQRTQQEDSAVYLCASSKIDFSTDTQYFGPGTRLTVL.

This clonotype was counted many times. The chain is built from TRBV7-3 and TRBJ2-5; a possible D gene is TRBD2 (6 bases). Looked up from germline, CDR1 is SGHTA and CDR2 is FQGTGA. With 1 base removed from V and 1 base from J, the gap between germline ends came to 10 bases. This CDR3 contains 15 residues. In nucleotides, the CDR3 is TGTGCCAGCAGCTTAAGGGGTAGCGGCCAAGAGACCCAGTACTTC. It yields the protein CASSLRGSGQETQYF.

This clonotype has only a few counts. This rearrangement joins TRBV13 to TRBJ1-4, with 9 bases that match TRBD1. This CDR3 has 15 residues. V lost 5 bases and J lost 7; bases outside the gene matches: 8. Germline V gives CDR1 PRHDT, CDR2 FYEKMQ (reference sequence). The CDR3 reads CASSQRDRVPEKLFF. CDR3 bases: TGTGCCAGCAGCCAGAGGGACAGGGTCCCTGAAAAACTGTTTTTT.

This clonotype was picked up many times. The chain recombines TRBV12-3 or TRBV12-4 with TRBJ2-1; 9 bases are a match to TRBD2. This CDR3 contains 17 residues. Unmatched junction bases numbered 10, after V lost 5 bases and J lost 2 bases. CDR3 region: CASSPSGGGRAYNEQFF. CDR3 nucleotide sequence: TGTGCCAGCAGTCCCTCTGGGGGCGGGAGGGCCTACAATGAGCAGTTCTTC.

This clonotype was counted at least ten times. The J gene is TRBJ2-7, the V gene TRBV10-2; 7 bases map to TRBD2. J was trimmed by 6 bases and V by 6 bases; bases with no gene match: 8. This CDR3 contains 13 residues. The germline V gene encodes CDR1 WSHSY and CDR2 SAAADI. CDR3 loop: CASSRGRASEQYF. Here the CDR3 DNA reads TGCGCCAGCAGCCGGGGGAGGGCCTCCGAGCAGTACTTC.

This clonotype came up once. This rearrangement joins TRBV30 to TRBJ2-4; D possibly matches TRBD1 or TRBD2 (5 bases each). CDR1 and CDR2 (germline): GTSNPN, SVGIG (reference sequence). V lost 0 bases, J lost 15 bases, and 15 bases lay in between. This CDR3 has 12 residues. The chain's CDR3 is CAWSVGASTSYF. In nucleotides, the CDR3 is TGTGCCTGGAGTGTCGGGGCATCAACCTCGTACTTC.

The table lists this clonotype with many counts. V is TRBV29-1 and J is TRBJ2-7; no firm D call. Per the germline V gene, CDR1 is SQVTM and CDR2 is ANQGSEA. The CDR3 runs 14 residues. V shed 2 bases and J shed 4 bases, with 15 bases lying between them. The CDR3 DNA is TGCAGCGTTGAACGTCAATCGGGCCGTTACGAGCAGTACTTC. Translated, it gives CSVERQSGRYEQYF.

This clonotype was seen ten or more times. V gene TRBV20-1 combines with J gene TRBJ2-5; 8 nucleotides align to TRBD2. The CDR3 is 16 residues long. The germline CDR1 and CDR2 sequences are DFQATT and SNEGSKA (reference sequence). Trimming removed 1 base from V and 4 bases from J; junction bases left unmatched: 11. CDR3 sequence reads: CSARVGVAAGGETQYF. As DNA, the CDR3 is TGCAGTGCTAGAGTGGGAGTAGCGGCGGGGGGAGAGACCCAGTACTTC.

As regards this clonotype: A read error is possible here, since a much larger clone lies one base away. The chain employs TRBV6-9 and TRBJ2-7, with D possibly TRBD1 on 6 matching bases. This CDR3 contains 14 residues. V lost 3 bases, J lost 0 bases, and 9 bases lay in between. Germline lookup yields CDR1 MNHGY and CDR2 SVAAGI. CDR3 loop: CASSYYRDSYEQYF. CDR3 bases: TGTGCCAGCAGTTACTACAGGGACTCCTACGAGCAGTACTTC.

There are many counts of this clonotype. This rearrangement joins TRBV28 to TRBJ1-2; TRBD1 agrees at 7 bases. Looked up from germline, CDR1 is MDHEN and CDR2 is SYDVKM. Trimming took 4 bases from V and 8 from J; bases not matched to a gene: 7. The CDR3 length is 13 residues. The CDR3 DNA is TGTGCCAGCAGTTACTACAGGGGCGGAGGCTACACCTTC. It encodes CASSYYRGGGYTF.

In this sample, this clonotype turned up a few times. The chain employs TRBV9 and TRBJ1-2, with D tentatively TRBD1 (6 bases). The ends were cut back, 0 bases at V and 2 bases at J, with 8 bases in the middle. Per germline, CDR1 SGDLS and CDR2 YYNGEE. There are 14 residues in the CDR3. In DNA, the CDR3 is TGTGCCAGCAGCGTAGCAGGGGAAAACTATGGCTACACCTTC. Translation: CASSVAGENYGYTF.

This clonotype was seen at least ten times. The chain links TRBV27 to TRBJ2-5; TRBD2 matches at 8 bases. Losses at the gene ends were 6 bases for V and 4 bases for J; bases not matched to a gene: 10. CDR1 MNHEY and CDR2 SMNVEV come from the germline V gene (reference sequence). The CDR3 extends over 15 amino acids. CDR3 in amino acids: CASRRGGAGIETQYF. The CDR3 region has the DNA TGTGCCAGCAGACGGGGGGGGGCAGGGATAGAGACCCAGTACTTC.

This clonotype was seen only a few times. The rearrangement links TRBV5-1 to TRBJ1-5; possibly TRBD1 for D (5 bases). The ends were cut back, 4 bases at V and 6 bases at J, with 11 bases in the middle. The germline CDR1 and CDR2 sequences are SGHRS and YFSETQ. The CDR3 totals 13 residues. As DNA, the CDR3 is TGCGCCAGCAGCAGGGGTTTCGGTCAGCCCCAGCATTTT. Its protein is CASSRGFGQPQHF. Together with reference TRBV5-1 and TRBJ1-5, the CDR3 gives the full variable domain: KAGVTQTPRYLIKTRGQQVTLSCSPISGHRSVSWYQQTPGQGLQFLFEYFSETQRNKGNFPGRFSGRQFSNSRSEMNVSTLELGDSALYLCASSRGFGQPQHFGDGTRLSIL.

V and J are TRBV4-2 and TRBJ2-7; 7 bases agree with TRBD2. The germline gives CDR1 LGHNA, CDR2 YNFKEQ. After removal of 2 bases from V and 7 bases from J, the junction contained 11 bases not matched to a gene. The CDR3 is made up of 15 amino acids. The CDR3 coding sequence is TGTGCCAGCAGCCAATGGTTGGCGGGAGCGAGTGAGCAGTACTTC. It encodes CASSQWLAGASEQYF.

This chain connects TRBV5-1 to TRBJ1-6, with D tentatively TRBD1 (5 bases). The CDR3 runs to 15 residues. V dropped 4 bases and J dropped 6 bases, with 14 bases sitting between them. Germline CDR1 reads SGHRS; CDR2 reads YFSETQ. The CDR3 DNA follows: TGCGCCAGCAGCCGGGCGGGACCGAGTAATTCACCCCTCCACTTT. Its translation: CASSRAGPSNSPLHF.

This clonotype was observed many times. This chain joins TRBV10-3 and TRBJ1-5; D uncertain. CDR1 and CDR2 from the germline V gene are ENHRY and SYGVKD. There are 14 residues in the CDR3. Trimming took off 3 bases at V and 2 bases at J, with 8 bases between the two ends. The CDR3 DNA is TGTGCCATCAGTGACAGGTACCGCAATCAGCCCCAGCATTTT. Amino acid sequence: CAISDRYRNQPQHF.

This clonotype occurred a few times. The rearrangement uses TRBV5-1 and TRBJ2-7; 8 nucleotides line up with TRBD1. The CDR3 spans 14 residues. Germline V gene data show CDR1 as SGHRS and CDR2 as YFSETQ. V shed 4 bases and J 7 bases; nucleotides not matched to a gene: 10. Written as DNA, the CDR3 is TGCGCCAGCAGCAAGGACAGGGAAGGTGGGGAGCAGTACTTC. Translated, it gives CASSKDREGGEQYF. Variable domain in full (rest from reference TRBV5-1 and TRBJ2-7): KAGVTQTPRYLIKTRGQQVTLSCSPISGHRSVSWYQQTPGQGLQFLFEYFSETQRNKGNFPGRFSGRQFSNSRSEMNVSTLELGDSALYLCASSKDREGGEQYFGPGTRLTVT.

This clonotype was observed many times. This chain connects TRBV27 to TRBJ2-3, with 9 positions matching TRBD1. J lost 7 bases, V lost 9 bases, and 11 bases had no gene match. From germline, CDR1 is MNHEY and CDR2 SMNVEV (reference sequence). The CDR3 covers 14 residues. Here the CDR3 reads CASSGQGTPHTQYF. The CDR3 region has the DNA TGTGCCAGTTCCGGACAGGGGACCCCCCATACGCAGTATTTT.

The CDR3 DNA reads as TGTGCCAGCAGCGTAGCTCCTAGGGGTTTCCAAGAGACCCAGTACTTC. Translating gives CASSVAPRGFQETQYF. The rearrangement joins TRBV9 to TRBJ2-5; maybe TRBD1 (5 bases). Germline V CDR1 and CDR2: SGDLS, YYNGEE. V lost 0 bases to trimming and J lost 1 base, with 13 bases between them. This CDR3 is 16 amino acids long. The full variable domain, rest sourced from reference TRBV9 and TRBJ2-5, is DSGVTQTPKHLITATGQRVTLRCSPRSGDLSVYWYQQSLDQGLQFLIQYYNGEERAKGNILERFSAQQFPDLHSELNLSSLELGDSALYFCASSVAPRGFQETQYFGPGTRLLVL.

The table lists this clonotype with many counts. This chain uses TRBV20-1 with TRBJ1-1; no reliable D call. Germline V gene sequence: CDR1 DFQATT, CDR2 SNEGSKA (reference sequence). CDR3 size: 15 residues. V was trimmed by 0 bases and J by 5 bases, leaving 16 bases between them. The CDR3 DNA reads TGCAGTGCTAGAGATATGGGGAGCCCGGGTACTGAAGCTTTCTTT. Residues: CSARDMGSPGTEAFF.

This clonotype was detected only once. The V call is TRBV18, the J call TRBJ2-2, with D maybe TRBD1 (5 bases). The CDR3 is made up of 15 amino acids. V was cut by 3 bases and J by 0 bases, with 8 bases left in between. CDR1 KGHSH and CDR2 LQKENI come from the germline V gene. CDR3: CASSPRTTNTGELFF. As DNA, the CDR3 is TGTGCCAGCTCACCCCGGACAACGAACACCGGGGAGCTGTTTTTT.

This clonotype has at least ten counts. The chain employs TRBV28 and TRBJ1-4; D unresolved. The CDR3 is 14 residues long. With 2 bases removed from V and 9 bases from J, the gap between germline ends came to 13 bases. Germline assignment: CDR1 MDHEN and CDR2 SYDVKM. CDR3 amino acids: CASSLEPARQKLFF. Here the CDR3 DNA reads TGTGCCAGCAGTTTAGAACCCGCGCGCCAAAAACTGTTTTTT.

The chain joins TRBV5-1 to TRBJ2-3, with D maybe TRBD2 (6 bases). This CDR3 spans 20 amino acids. Trimming removed 3 bases at V and 1 base at J, with 27 bases between. CDR1 and CDR2 from the germline V gene are SGHRS and YFSETQ. CDR3 protein: CASSSRPRVELAEGTDTQYF. CDR3 DNA sequence: TGCGCCAGCAGCTCCCGCCCCCGGGTAGAACTAGCAGAAGGCACAGATACGCAGTATTTT.

This clonotype has more than one count but fewer than ten. The genes are TRBV18 and TRBJ2-3; D unresolved. V was cut by 2 bases and J by 4 bases, with 7 bases left in between. From germline, CDR1 is KGHSH and CDR2 LQKENI. The CDR3 contains 13 residues. CDR3 amino acids: CASSPVTSDTQYF. For the CDR3, the DNA is TGTGCCAGCTCACCAGTCACCTCAGATACGCAGTATTTT. Full variable domain (remainder filled in from reference TRBV18 and TRBJ2-3): NAGVMQNPRHLVRRRGQEARLRCSPMKGHSHVYWYRQLPEEGLKFMVYLQKENIIDESGMPKERFSAEFPKEGPSILRIQQVVRGDSAAYFCASSPVTSDTQYFGPGTRLTVL.

This clonotype was recorded at least ten times. CDR3 DNA: TGTGCCAGCAGCCAAGAAGAGGGGGAGCAGTACTTC. Its protein product is CASSQEEGEQYF. The V call is TRBV3-1, the J call TRBJ2-7, with D perhaps matching TRBD1 or TRBD2 (5 bases each). The V gene's germline CDR1 is LGHDT and CDR2 YNNKEL (reference sequence). The CDR3 spans 12 residues. The V end was cut by 0 bases, the J end by 7 bases, with 7 bases between.

There are many counts of this clonotype. The rearrangement links TRBV12-3 or TRBV12-4 to TRBJ2-7; D is ambiguous. Deletions cut 5 bases from V and 0 bases from J, with 14 bases between. The CDR3 is 15 residues long. Here the CDR3 reads CASSKAGPNSYEQYF. In DNA form, the CDR3 reads TGTGCCAGCAGTAAAGCAGGTCCCAACTCCTACGAGCAGTACTTC.

This clonotype was observed at least ten times. The chain links TRBV28 to TRBJ2-5; TRBD1 matches at 9 bases. The CDR3 runs 15 residues. With 6 bases clipped from V and 1 base from J, the junction kept 6 bases outside the gene matches. CDR1 and CDR2 from the germline V gene are MDHEN and SYDVKM. The CDR3 bases are TGTGCCAGCAGCCCGGACAGGGGACTCCAAGAGACCCAGTACTTC. Protein: CASSPDRGLQETQYF.

The table lists this clonotype with a few counts. V usage is TRBV11-2 and J usage is TRBJ1-5; tentatively, D is TRBD1 (6 bases). With 0 bases removed from V and 7 bases from J, the gap between germline ends came to 16 bases. Germline V lookup: CDR1 SGHAT, CDR2 FQNNGV. The CDR3 runs 16 residues. CDR3: CASSLDGGQRKQPQHF. CDR3 bases: TGTGCCAGCAGCTTAGATGGGGGCCAAAGGAAACAGCCCCAGCATTTT.